This T cell receptor (beta chain) was found in a study of breast tumors, draining lymph nodes, adjacent tissues. Study-wide points: Tumors had less TCR diversity than lymph nodes, more than nontumor tissue. The lymph node origin of tumor T cells was framed as consistent with a hypothesis, not demonstrated. Luminal-like breast cancer showed significantly higher tumor–nontumor repertoire similarity than basal-like. Most tumor T cells seemingly derive from lymph node, then expand in tumor.

Breast cancer patients provided tissue from their axillary draining lymph nodes. This clonotype was counted many times. Its antigen is not identified. It may be a read error: a sequence one base away is much more abundant. MiXCR, applied by TCRdb to the multiplex PCR reads, yields one record per CDR3 protein. The profile shows over 200,000 distinct CDR3 sequences, less than 35% of them singletons. The CDR3 spans 16 residues. The germline CDR1 and CDR2 sequences are DFQATT and SNEGSKA (reference sequence). V dropped 5 bases and J dropped 7; count of bases not matched to a gene: 15. The sequenced sample consisted of axillary lymph node tissue. The source of this sequence is a female donor with breast cancer. Some clones in this sample may be carry-over from other donors' samples. V gene TRBV20-1 combines with J gene TRBJ2-5, with 11 bases identical to TRBD2. The CDR3 region is CSASETSGTAQSTQYF. In nucleotides, the CDR3 is TGCAGTGCTTCCGAGACTAGCGGGACGGCCCAATCGACCCAGTACTTC.